The subject of this entry is one T cell receptor beta chain. No antigen is known for it. No qualities accompany the bases; no much larger clone lies one base away. The sample is drawn from a study of cytomegalovirus exposure and HLA in healthy donors (dated by TCRdb to the late 2010s). Background for the entire study: An earlier analysis of several hundred of the donors reported 250 to 300 Gb of sequence data and 117 million unique TCR beta sequences obtained from about 200 million T cells. In addition to the first cohort of 666 subjects, a separate validation cohort of approximately 130 different subjects was used. Genome-wide SNP genotypes for about 55% of the roughly 670 donors were used in a later genetic analysis, which treated that subset as a discovery cohort. Typing coverage varied by locus: about 620-630 donors for A, B, C, DRB1 and DQB1; about 520 for DQA1; more than 600 for DPA1; approximately 470 for DPB1. Of the roughly 430 genotyped donors, 65% to 90% fell in the genetic ancestry cluster associated with self-reported Caucasian donors. Every discovery cohort repertoire had been produced on one sequencing platform. Rather than drawing on any new phenotypic data, the later analysis identified candidate immune exposures from TCR beta sequences and the way those sequences occurred across donors. To predict cytomegalovirus infection status, the study combined high-throughput TCR immunosequencing, statistical association of individual TCRs with disease status, and machine learning. The study aimed to test whether signatures of past pathogen exposure could be identified by cataloging public T cell receptors. To decide whether each TCR beta V gene segment behaved as functional or pseudogenic, an earlier analysis of approximately 620 of the donors relied on high-throughput TCR beta sequencing. Donor age, sex, ethnicity and CMV serostatus were compiled alongside the repertoire data. An early release that covered about 600 HLA-typed donors contained around 300 gigabases of sequencing data and 80 million or so unique TCR sequences. A later analysis re-analyzed previously published TCR beta repertoires from about 730 donors and added high-resolution HLA genotyping to study TCR occurrence patterns. Both class I and class II loci were covered by HLA typing, at four-digit resolution. On average, about 200,000 unique TCR beta nucleotide sequences were sequenced per donor among a few hundred genotyped donors of the cohort, with around 19% of those sequences being non-productive. The study profiled the T cell repertoires of 500 to 800 subjects by immunosequencing and related them to cytomegalovirus serostatus. Four to six DR-DQ haplotypes were handled as single units for association and clustering, since linkage in the cohort was strong.

Overall study results and their limits: In this cohort, only TCR beta chains were sequenced, and detectable features were limited by the absence of alpha or paired-chain data. In a later analysis, several top co-occurrence clusters were reported to appear linked to parvovirus B19, influenza, CMV and Epstein-Barr virus. At a false discovery rate of 0.05, a later analysis linked some 17,000 TCR beta sequences to specific HLA alleles. Some IMGT-functional V segments, including TRBV6-2 and TRBV6-3, could not be distinguished by the 87-base-pair reads and were therefore excluded. The study gave a list of 150 to 200 TCR beta chains associated with cytomegalovirus. In a later analysis, TCR association rates were found to vary across HLA loci, with the most associated TCRs seen for DRB1 alleles and the fewest for HLA-C alleles. Correlated functional status among segregating V segments might be attributable to linkage disequilibrium, but an unknown experimental factor could not be ruled out. Immune exposure information for the cohort was limited to CMV serostatus. Because some donors lacked HLA typing at each locus, the association tests relied only on the typed subset. The authors suggested that the approach could potentially be extended to other disease states and immunological phenotypes. The classifier was reported to diagnose cytomegalovirus status with high specificity and sensitivity in both the original and validation cohorts. A later genetic analysis reported fewer N-insertions in productive TCRs among donors in an Asian-associated ancestry cluster than the roughly 620-donor mean. Three of the identified cytomegalovirus-associated TCR beta chains were confirmed in vitro to be specific for cytomegalovirus antigens. The earlier analysis of about 600 of the donors excluded 15 to 20 rarely observed V segments, including chromosome 9 orphons, because counts were too low. A further reported finding was that TCR beta sequences accurately predicted the HLA-A and HLA-B alleles for most subjects in the first cohort. V-gene and J-gene trimming of TCR beta chains was associated with a missense DCLRE1C variant in a later genetic analysis, and the association was replicated in an independent cohort. A cluster of highly shared sequence variants was judged likely to be a technical artifact of the sequencing pipeline. Across donors, most TCR sequences were observed very rarely, whereas some public TCRs were present in many individuals. Strong co-occurrence of HLA alleles, especially DR and DQ, made assigning TCR associations to individual alleles difficult. In an earlier analysis of approximately 590 of the donors, most TCR beta V segments appeared in productive rearrangements about 87% or about 30% of the time, broadly matching IMGT annotations. Compared with equally common non-associated chains, HLA-associated TCR beta chains in a later analysis were more clonally expanded and had lower generation probabilities. A later analysis found that most CMV-associated TCR beta chains appeared HLA-restricted, with HLA associations seemingly driven largely by CMV exposure. Sequencing depth was assumed to be roughly uniform across donors in the presence/absence analyses, though that assumption may not hold.

Trimming takes 2 bases off V and 1 base off J; junction bases not matched to a gene: 5. According to the germline V gene, CDR1 reads SGHRS and CDR2 reads YFSETQ. The CDR3 holds 16 amino acids from the cysteine to the phenylalanine. Of the read, only the CDR3 DNA is kept; its 48 bases are in frame from base 1. In total, roughly 670 healthy bone marrow donors made up the cohort. At the time of sampling, every cohort member was nominally healthy, though immune exposures that went unrecorded were likely present. The donor tested CMV seropositive and was one of the 289 seropositive cohort members. A peripheral blood sample was collected from each donor, and TCR beta sequencing was performed on peripheral blood mononuclear cells. Genomic DNA extraction from the blood cell samples was performed with the Qiagen DNeasy Blood Extraction Kit. The library was prepared using the immunoSEQ multiplex PCR assay. A mixture of 60 forward primers for TCR Vbeta segments and 13 reverse primers for TCR Jbeta segments was used in the multiplex PCR. The CDR3 region of rearranged TCR beta genes was amplified from genomic DNA by a multiplex PCR assay. The amplified TCR beta libraries were sequenced on the Illumina HiSeq System as 87-base-pair reads. Processing in the source paper ran as follows. A later analysis tallied 75 million to 85 million unique TCR beta chains across the 650 to 750 repertoires, and roughly 11 million of those chains were shared by two or more donors. To remove PCR and sequencing errors, raw reads were error-corrected and collapsed into unique sequences using a nearest-neighbor algorithm that merged closely related sequences. To assign V, D and J gene segments, CDR3 sequences were aligned to IMGT reference sequences. Each retained sequence needed at least a six-nucleotide match to both a V gene segment and a J gene segment. A rearrangement was called productive if the CDR3 had no stop codons and remained in frame with V and J, and every other rearrangement was called non-productive. CDR3 was defined according to IMGT convention as the region running from the second conserved V-encoded cysteine to the conserved J-encoded phenylalanine. The earlier analysis of a few hundred of the donors excluded sequences that lacked an unambiguous match to a single V gene segment. An earlier analysis of a few hundred of the donors called V segments functional above 56.7% productive rearrangements and segregating when the between-donor standard deviation exceeded 5%. A statistical classification framework was developed to diagnose cytomegalovirus status using the catalog of TCR beta chain sequences. V and J gene assignment, in a later analysis, came from comparing TCR nucleotide sequences with IMGT/GENE-DB human TR gene sequences. A later analysis assigned CDR3 sequences and most-parsimonious VDJ recombination scenarios with the TCRdist pipeline. In a later analysis, each TCR beta chain was defined by its CDR3 amino acid sequence together with its V-gene family, and reads lacking a unique V-gene family were excluded. As a way to deal with suspected cross-contamination and a sequencing artifact, a later analysis dropped hundreds of nucleotide sequences that were highly shared and had low generation probability. For each public chain, a later analysis derived a clonal expansion index from normalized ranks of inferred template counts within each repertoire. In a later analysis, generation probabilities were computed using a VDJ recombination model fitted to out-of-frame rearrangements, and the results were checked against IGoR. Hypergeometric tests were used in a later analysis to score TCR-TCR, TCR-HLA and TCR-CMV co-occurrence, with a repertoire-size bias correction applied to the TCR pairs. False discovery rates were estimated in a later analysis by permuting HLA or CMV assignments 20 times. In a later analysis, co-occurring TCRs were grouped using DBSCAN, and TCRdist sequence similarity was added for clustering within HLA-allele-positive subsets. Co-occurrence clustering excluded repertoires with fewer than 30,000 or more than 120,000 public chains, plus five with anomalous nucleotide sharing. Held by TCRdb, this immuneACCESS table contains in-frame sequences only and omits some clones. Under half of the omission traces to an unresolved V gene where checked; the cause of the rest is unknown. The V and J calls and clone size come from that table; D and trimming were worked out from the DNA. Here the sample has roughly 100,000 clones; 76% occur a single time. About 9.4% of the sample lies in the top ten.

Sequencing input: PBMCs. This clonotype was sampled from a woman younger than 30 in good health and CMV-seropositive. The sequence links TRBV5-1 to TRBJ2-2, with 7 junctional bases fitting TRBD1. The nucleotides read TGCGCCAGCAGCTTACAGGGGCGGGTGAACACCGGGGAGCTGTTTTTT. This translates into CASSLQGRVNTGELFF.